Each of the 14 T cell receptor beta chains below was sequenced from the same sample in a study of T cell responses to AZD1222 COVID-19 vaccine. Measured with immunoSEQ multiplex PCR; TCRdb has only the in-frame clones, and not every one. The data contain approximately 140,000 clones, 90% to 95% of them seen just once; the ten biggest clones take up approximately 5%. Source: peripheral blood, taken on day 0 of AZD1222 vaccination. These receptors originate from an adult in good health.

The chain combines TRBV6-2 or TRBV6-3 with TRBJ2-7, with 7 nucleotides matching TRBD2. The trim removed 4 bases at V and 0 bases at J, leaving 12 bases unmatched. The length of the CDR3 is 17 residues. In germline, CDR1 is MNHEY, CDR2 SVGEGT. CDR3 DNA sequence: TGTGCCAGCAGTTTTCCTCCGGGGCGGGGGTTCTCCTACGAGCAGTACTTC. It yields the protein CASSFPPGRGFSYEQYF.

The rearrangement joins TRBV7-8 to TRBJ1-1; 8 bases match TRBD1. The CDR3 is 15 residues long. Trimming cost V 5 bases and J 0 bases; bases outside gene matches: 5. The germline CDR1 and CDR2 sequences are SGHVS and FQNEAQ. CDR3 nucleotides: TGTGCCAGCAGCGCAAACAGGGGGATGAACACTGAAGCTTTCTTT. It yields the protein CASSANRGMNTEAFF. The variable domain in full, with the rest retrieved from reference TRBV7-8 and TRBJ1-1, is GAGVSQSPRYKVAKRGQDVALRCDPISGHVSLFWYQQALGQGPEFLTYFQNEAQLDKSGLPSDRFFAERPEGSVSTLKIQRTQQEDSAVYLCASSANRGMNTEAFFGQGTRLTVV.

This chain joins TRBV19 and TRBJ2-3; no reliable D call. V was clipped by 8 bases and J by 6 bases, with 18 bases between them. This CDR3 spans 14 amino acids. Germline V CDR1 and CDR2: LNHDA, SQIVND (reference sequence). CDR3 amino acids: CASSALQKFDTQYF. CDR3 in DNA: TGTGCCAGTTCTGCTCTCCAAAAATTCGATACGCAGTATTTT.

The genes are TRBV6-5 and TRBJ2-7; no clear D gene. This CDR3 region has 13 residues. Germline V gene sequence: CDR1 MNHEY, CDR2 SVGAGI. Trimming stripped 4 bases from V and 4 bases from J, with 11 bases between. CDR3 DNA: TGTGCCAGCAGTTCGATAGGAGAGTACGAGCAGTACTTC. Its translation: CASSSIGEYEQYF.

The chain joins TRBV4-3 to TRBJ1-4; D is possibly TRBD1 (5 bases). Per the germline V gene, CDR1 is LGHNA and CDR2 is YSLEER. V shed 1 base and J shed 8 bases, with 14 bases lying between them. The CDR3 totals 15 residues. CDR3 sequence reads: CASSQGSAGNEKLFF. CDR3 sequence (DNA): TGCGCCAGCAGCCAAGGGTCGGCAGGGAACGAAAAACTGTTTTTT.

V usage is TRBV9 and J usage is TRBJ1-1; a weak D match, TRBD1 (6 bases). The CDR3 consists of 13 residues. Germline V CDR1 and CDR2: SGDLS, YYNGEE. The germline V and J ends were trimmed by 4 bases and 5 bases, with 12 bases remaining between them. DNA for the CDR3: TGTGCCAGCAGCCCTTCACAGGGTACTGAAGCTTTCTTT. Its translation: CASSPSQGTEAFF.

The gene calls are TRBV25-1 and TRBJ2-1, with a tentative D call TRBD2 (5 bases). CDR1 is MGHDK, CDR2 SYGVNS, per germline. The V gene lost 8 bases and the J gene lost 6 bases, with 17 bases spanning the gap. The CDR3 loop spans 14 amino acids. CDR3 in amino acids: CASRPNRAGNEQFF. CDR3 in DNA: TGTGCCAGCCGCCCTAATCGGGCGGGCAATGAGCAGTTCTTC.

The rearrangement links TRBV9 to TRBJ2-7, with 9 bases fitting TRBD2. The CDR3 has 15 amino acids. Germline loops: CDR1 SGDLS, CDR2 YYNGEE. After removal of 2 bases from V and 2 bases from J, the junction contained 5 bases not matched to a gene. The DNA of the CDR3 is TGTGCCAGCAGCGTTTCTAGCGGGGAGACCTACGAGCAGTACTTC. It encodes CASSVSSGETYEQYF.

The genes are TRBV12-1 and TRBJ1-1. TRBV12-1 is deemed a pseudogene. This CDR3 has 16 residues. CDR3 sequence: CASSPLRVSAGTEAFF. The CDR3 region has the DNA TGTGCCAGCAGCCCCCTTAGGGTCTCCGCTGGGACTGAAGCTTTCTTT.

This clone was found once. The gene calls are TRBV25-1 and TRBJ2-3; D unclear. V lost 2 bases to trimming and J lost 2 bases, with 11 bases between them. The CDR3 totals 15 residues. The germline V gene has CDR1 MGHDK and CDR2 SYGVNS. The CDR3 sequence: CASSEGPRYTDTQYF. In nucleotides, the CDR3 is TGTGCCAGCAGTGAAGGTCCCCGTTACACAGATACGCAGTATTTT.

The chain couples TRBV6-6 to TRBJ2-5, with D tentatively TRBD2 (5 bases). The CDR3 length is 13 residues. Trimming shortened V by 10 bases and J by 5 bases, and 17 bases separated the two germline ends. The germline V gene encodes CDR1 MNHNY and CDR2 SVGAGI (reference sequence). CDR3 nucleotide sequence: TGTGCCACCAAATTCGGAGGTGGTGAGACCCAGTACTTC. It specifies CATKFGGGETQYF.

The genes are TRBV6-5 and TRBJ2-1; 10 bases are shared with TRBD2. The germline V gene encodes CDR1 MNHEY and CDR2 SVGAGI. The CDR3 has 15 residues. J was trimmed by 0 bases and V by 6 bases; bases with no gene match: 2. The CDR3 is CASRGTSASYNEQFF. The CDR3 DNA is TGTGCCAGCAGGGGGACTAGCGCCTCCTACAATGAGCAGTTCTTC.

This chain links TRBV28 with TRBJ2-7; a possible D gene is TRBD1 (5 bases). This CDR3 has 13 amino acids. CDR1 and CDR2 from the germline V gene are MDHEN and SYDVKM. Trimming removed 7 bases from V and 5 bases from J, with 15 bases in between. This CDR3 reads CASIPSGYHEQYF. DNA for the CDR3: TGTGCCAGCATCCCCTCAGGGTACCACGAGCAGTACTTC.

This clone appeared once. The CDR3 loop is CSARTGANYGYTF. The CDR3 DNA reads as TGCAGCGCGAGGACAGGGGCCAACTATGGCTACACCTTC. The chain uses TRBV29-1 and TRBJ1-2; 9 bases line up with TRBD1. V lost 7 bases and J lost 2; bases outside the gene matches: 5. The length of the CDR3 is 13 residues. Germline CDR1 reads SQVTM; CDR2 reads ANQGSEA.